Below, 13 T cell receptor beta chains from the same sample are listed, as sequenced in a study of blood T cell repertoires in COVID-19. Using immunoSEQ multiplex PCR, the repertoire was profiled, and TCRdb retains in-frame clones only, with some absent. This repertoire shows hundreds of thousands of clones, about 90% found once; its top ten account for 2.5% to 3%. Sequencing was carried out using PBMCs or T cells enriched from blood (not recorded which). The receptors originated from a young woman who had recovered from COVID-19.

V usage is TRBV28 and J usage is TRBJ1-5, with no clear D. The CDR3 runs 13 residues. Trimming pared 6 bases from V and 4 bases from J, leaving 10 bases between. Germline CDR1 and CDR2: MDHEN and SYDVKM. CDR3 sequence reads: CASRFLLNQPQHF. Written as DNA, the CDR3 is TGTGCCAGCAGGTTTCTCCTTAATCAGCCCCAGCATTTT.

The chain links TRBV3-1 (or the pseudogene TRBV3-2) to TRBJ2-7; possibly TRBD2 for D (5 bases). The V end was cut by 0 bases, the J end by 6 bases, with 12 bases between. This CDR3 is 14 amino acids long. Per germline, CDR1 LGHDT and CDR2 YNNKEL (reference sequence). The CDR3 loop reads CASSQDVGLREQYF. CDR3 nucleotide sequence: TGTGCCAGCAGCCAAGATGTAGGACTCCGCGAGCAGTACTTC.

CDR3 sequence reads: CASLQVGQGASGANGYTF. In nucleotides, the CDR3 is TGTGCCAGCCTCCAGGTGGGACAGGGGGCGAGTGGAGCGAATGGCTACACCTTC. The V gene is TRBV5-8, the J gene TRBJ1-2; 12 bases align to TRBD1. The junction had 19 bases not matched to a gene; V was cut back by 7 bases and J by 6 bases. Germline V gene lookup returns CDR1 SGHTS and CDR2 YDEGEE. This CDR3 spans 18 amino acids.

V gene TRBV29-1 combines with J gene TRBJ2-1; weak D call: TRBD2 (5 bases). Trimming removed 1 base at V and 0 bases at J, with 13 bases between. Per germline, CDR1 SQVTM and CDR2 ANQGSEA. This CDR3 has 16 residues. CDR3 amino acids: CSVEGLAKSSYNEQFF. DNA for the CDR3: TGCAGCGTTGAAGGGCTAGCCAAGAGCTCCTACAATGAGCAGTTCTTC.

The rearrangement links TRBV29-1 to TRBJ2-3; 7 bases are a match to TRBD2. The CDR3 is made up of 13 amino acids. V lost 7 bases and J lost 0; bases outside the gene matches: 4. The germline V gene encodes CDR1 SQVTM and CDR2 ANQGSEA. CDR3 in DNA: TGCAGCGGCGGGGGACTGAGCACAGATACGCAGTATTTT. Translated, it gives CSGGGLSTDTQYF.

In its sample, this clone was seen once. V usage is TRBV7-9 and J usage is TRBJ1-1; D call uncertain. The germline V and J ends were trimmed by 4 bases and 0 bases, with 15 bases remaining between them. This CDR3 spans 16 amino acids. Germline assignment: CDR1 SEHNR and CDR2 FQNEAQ (reference sequence). CDR3 coding DNA: TGTGCCAGCAGCTCCTGGGAGAATTCACTGAACACTGAAGCTTTCTTT. This gives the protein CASSSWENSLNTEAFF.

The V gene is TRBV15, the J gene TRBJ2-5, with TRBD2 matching over 11 bases. Germline CDR1 reads LNHNV; CDR2 reads YYDKDF (reference sequence). CDR3 length: 16 residues. Trimming took 0 bases from V and 5 from J; bases not matched to a gene: 5. CDR3 coding DNA: TGTGCCACCAGCAGAGAGCTAGCGGGAGGCGTGGAGACCCAGTACTTC. Protein: CATSRELAGGVETQYF.

For the CDR3, the DNA is TGCAGCGTTGGGGACAGTCAGTCCTACGAGCAGTACTTC. This codes for CSVGDSQSYEQYF. The V and J genes are TRBV29-1 and TRBJ2-7, with TRBD1 identical over 7 bases. CDR3 size: 13 residues. The junction had 4 bases not matched to a gene; V was cut back by 4 bases and J by 1 base. Germline V gene lookup returns CDR1 SQVTM and CDR2 ANQGSEA.

The chain carries TRBV28 and TRBJ1-5; 9 positions match TRBD1. This CDR3 has 15 amino acids. V shed 6 bases, J shed 4 bases, and the junction held 7 bases outside the gene matches. Germline V gives CDR1 MDHEN, CDR2 SYDVKM. The CDR3, as DNA: TGTGCCAGCAGCCCCGAGGGACAGGGTAATCAGCCCCAGCATTTT. This encodes CASSPEGQGNQPQHF. Together with reference TRBV28 and TRBJ1-5, the CDR3 gives the full variable domain: DVKVTQSSRYLVKRTGEKVFLECVQDMDHENMFWYRQDPGLGLRLIYFSYDVKMKEKGDIPEGYSVSREKKERFSLILESASTNQTSMYLCASSPEGQGNQPQHFGDGTRLSIL.

The rearrangement joins TRBV5-5 to TRBJ2-5, with D perhaps TRBD1 (5 bases). The length of the CDR3 is 13 residues. V gave up 0 bases and J gave up 3 bases, with 6 bases separating them. In germline, CDR1 is SGHKS, CDR2 YYEKEE (reference sequence). The CDR3 reads CASSLDRKETQYF. The CDR3 DNA reads TGTGCCAGCAGCTTGGACAGGAAAGAGACCCAGTACTTC.

The chain carries TRBV7-9 and TRBJ1-3; D gene unclear. The CDR3 loop spans 11 amino acids. V dropped 5 bases and J dropped 7 bases, with 6 bases sitting between them. Germline CDR1 SEHNR, CDR2 FQNEAQ (reference sequence). CDR3 DNA sequence: TGTGCCAGCAGCCTCGGTAACACCATATATTTT. As protein: CASSLGNTIYF.

J is TRBJ2-1 and V is TRBV5-6; 7 nucleotides match TRBD2. The germline CDR1 and CDR2 sequences are SGHDT and YYEEEE. V was pared by 1 base and J by 5 bases, with 6 bases of the junction left unmatched. This CDR3 is built from 15 residues. The CDR3 DNA is TGTGCCAGCAGCTTGCCATGGGCGGGAGACAATGAGCAGTTCTTC. Protein: CASSLPWAGDNEQFF.

This chain uses TRBV5-1 with TRBJ2-7; 7 positions match TRBD2. The trim removed 4 bases at V and 3 bases at J, leaving 7 bases unmatched. The germline V gene encodes CDR1 SGHRS and CDR2 YFSETQ. CDR3 size: 14 residues. CDR3 sequence: CASSQGTTSYEQYF. DNA for the CDR3: TGCGCCAGCAGCCAAGGGACTACTAGCTACGAGCAGTACTTC. The complete variable domain, with remaining parts taken from reference TRBV5-1 and TRBJ2-7, reads KAGVTQTPRYLIKTRGQQVTLSCSPISGHRSVSWYQQTPGQGLQFLFEYFSETQRNKGNFPGRFSGRQFSNSRSEMNVSTLELGDSALYLCASSQGTTSYEQYFGPGTRLTVT.